The 6 T cell receptor beta chains reported below all come from one sample, sequenced in a study of PD-1 blockade in classical Hodgkin lymphoma. The repertoire was sequenced with immunoSEQ multiplex PCR; TCRdb's copy has only in-frame clones and lacks some. The sample has about 21,000 clones, about 68% seen once. Each patient relapsed following autologous stem cell transplantation, and prior brentuximab vedotin exposure differed. The material was peripheral blood mononuclear cells (PBMCs), obtained at baseline. The receptors shown here come from a human donor with classical Hodgkin lymphoma.

This chain connects TRBV9 to TRBJ2-5, with 7 bases lining up with TRBD2. The germline V gene encodes CDR1 SGDLS and CDR2 YYNGEE. The CDR3 spans 15 residues. The V and J ends lost 0 bases and 3 bases, in that order; junction bases with no gene match: 5. Written as DNA, the CDR3 is TGTGCCAGCAGCGTAGCTGCCGGACTAGAAGAGACCCAGTACTTC. It translates to CASSVAAGLEETQYF.

The chain combines TRBV5-1 with TRBJ1-1, with D possibly being TRBD1 (5 bases). Looked up from germline, CDR1 is SGHRS and CDR2 is YFSETQ. This CDR3 is 20 amino acids long. Trimming cost V 4 bases and J 3 bases, with 31 bases left between them. CDR3 DNA sequence: TGCGCCAGCAGCCTGGACCCCGTGACTTATACCGGGACCGATCACACTGAAGCTTTCTTT. This gives the protein CASSLDPVTYTGTDHTEAFF.

The chain links TRBV27 to TRBJ1-2; D unresolved. With 4 bases removed from V and 4 bases from J, the gap between germline ends came to 7 bases. Germline CDR1 reads MNHEY; CDR2 reads SMNVEV (reference sequence). The CDR3 totals 12 residues. This CDR3 is CASSSWGYGYTF. The CDR3 nucleotides are TGTGCCAGCAGTTCTTGGGGCTATGGCTACACCTTC.

The chain joins TRBV19 to TRBJ2-1; 8 nucleotides align to TRBD1. Germline lookup yields CDR1 LNHDA and CDR2 SQIVND (reference sequence). The CDR3 length is 14 residues. After removal of 2 bases from V and 7 bases from J, the junction contained 4 bases not matched to a gene. For the CDR3, the DNA is TGTGCCAGTAGTATACAGGGGGCATGGAATGAGCAGTTCTTC. It yields the protein CASSIQGAWNEQFF.

This clone was counted once. Sequence at one end of the junction differs from germline and may be a read error. The chain joins TRBV18 to TRBJ2-1; no clear D gene. The CDR3 extends over 13 amino acids. Germline V CDR1 and CDR2: KGHSH, LQKENI. CDR3 loop: CASSPLSDNEQFF. As DNA, the CDR3 is TGTGCCAGCTCACCACTCTCCGACAATGAGCAGTTCTTC.

This clone has more than one count but fewer than ten. The chain combines TRBV14 with TRBJ2-1, with D maybe TRBD1 (5 bases). V lost 4 bases to trimming and J lost 10 bases, with 26 bases between them. This CDR3 comprises 17 residues. The V gene's germline CDR1 is SGHDN and CDR2 FVKESK. The DNA for the CDR3 is TGTGCCAGCAGCCCTCCTCTAAGGGGTTACTTAGACCGGGAGCAGTTCTTC. Its protein product is CASSPPLRGYLDREQFF.